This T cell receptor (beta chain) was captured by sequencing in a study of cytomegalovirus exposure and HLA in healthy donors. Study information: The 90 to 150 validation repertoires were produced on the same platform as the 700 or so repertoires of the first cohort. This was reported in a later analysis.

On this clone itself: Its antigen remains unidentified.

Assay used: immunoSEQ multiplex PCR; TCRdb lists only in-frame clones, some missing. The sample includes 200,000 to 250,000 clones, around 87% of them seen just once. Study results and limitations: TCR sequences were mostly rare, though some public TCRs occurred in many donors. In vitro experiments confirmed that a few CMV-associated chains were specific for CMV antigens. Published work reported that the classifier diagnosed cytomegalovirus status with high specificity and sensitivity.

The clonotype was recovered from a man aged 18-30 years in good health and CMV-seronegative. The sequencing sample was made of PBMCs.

The CDR3 nucleotides are TGTGCCAGCAAAAAGGGGCAGGACCCCTATGGCTACACCTTC. It yields the protein CASKKGQDPYGYTF. V is TRBV2 and J is TRBJ1-2, with a weak D call TRBD1 (5 bases). CDR1 is SNHLY and CDR2 is FYNNEI in the germline V gene. With 7 bases removed from V and 4 bases from J, the gap between germline ends came to 16 bases. This CDR3 region has 14 residues.